The present TCR beta chain was sequenced within a study of T cell responses to AZD1222 COVID-19 vaccine. Study-level background: Pooled in the analysis were second doses at about 4 or about 12 weeks.

This table comes from immunoSEQ multiplex PCR, and its TCRdb copy is limited to in-frame clones, with some not included. The data contain 150,000 to 160,000 clones, 90% of them singletons. Study observations and caveats: Only a handful of AZD1222 recipients were seropositive at baseline.

Trimming cost V 0 bases and J 1 base, with 14 bases left between them. The CDR3 has 16 residues. CDR1 is SGDLS and CDR2 is YYNGEE in the germline V gene. This clone has only one observation. What it binds is not known. The origin of this receptor is an adult in good health. Sequences were derived from peripheral blood, sampled on day 0 of AZD1222 vaccination. The rearrangement uses TRBV9 and TRBJ2-7, with D possibly being TRBD2 (5 bases). For the CDR3, the DNA is TGTGCCAGCAGCGTAGAGGCGACTACACCATCCTACGAGCAGTACTTC. Amino acid sequence: CASSVEATTPSYEQYF.